Below are 24 T cell receptor beta chains sequenced from a single sample in a study of CD8+ T cells in alopecia areata. Once RNA had been extracted, it was reverse transcribed into cDNA to act as the sequencing template. The method was immunoSEQ multiplex PCR; TCRdb's version includes in-frame clones alone and lacks a portion of them. In the table there are roughly 250,000 clones, about two thirds of which are singletons. The sample was CD4+ T cells sorted from blood, taken at week 0. Receptors were obtained from a human donor with alopecia areata.

Only a few counts were recorded for this clone. This rearrangement joins TRBV5-1 to TRBJ2-1, with 7 bases that match TRBD1. CDR1 and CDR2 from the germline V gene are SGHRS and YFSETQ. The J segment lost 7 bases and the V segment lost 1 base, leaving 14 bases of the junction unmatched. This CDR3 region has 17 residues. The CDR3 DNA is TGCGCCAGCAGCTTGTTAATGGTCAGGGGGAAAGGGAATGAGCAGTTCTTC. This translates into CASSLLMVRGKGNEQFF.

This clone was picked up a small number of times. The chain employs TRBV5-1 and TRBJ1-1; D call uncertain. Trimming cost V 4 bases and J 3 bases, with 10 bases left between them. The CDR3 consists of 13 residues. Germline V CDR1 and CDR2: SGHRS, YFSETQ. The CDR3 spells CASSGQSDTEAFF. The CDR3 DNA is TGCGCCAGCAGCGGGCAGAGCGACACTGAAGCTTTCTTT.

The genes are TRBV5-8 and TRBJ1-5, with no clear D. This CDR3 spans 11 amino acids. Trimming pared 4 bases from V and 5 bases from J, leaving 4 bases between. Per the germline V gene, CDR1 is SGHTS and CDR2 is YDEGEE. The CDR3 region has the DNA TGTGCCAGCAGCGAGGATCAGCCCCAGCATTTT. Residues: CASSEDQPQHF.

This chain links TRBV7-3 with TRBJ2-1, with D tentatively TRBD1 (5 bases). Germline V gene sequence: CDR1 SGHTA, CDR2 FQGTGA. V lost 1 base, J lost 0 bases, and 16 bases lay in between. The CDR3 extends over 18 amino acids. In DNA, the CDR3 is TGTGCCAGCAGCTTAATGTCAGGGTCAATAGGCTCCTACAATGAGCAGTTCTTC. It codes for CASSLMSGSIGSYNEQFF. The full variable domain, completed using reference TRBV7-3 and TRBJ2-1, is GAGVSQTPSNKVTEKGKYVELRCDPISGHTALYWYRQSLGQGPEFLIYFQGTGAADDSGLPNDRFFAVRPEGSVSTLKIQRTERGDSAVYLCASSLMSGSIGSYNEQFFGPGTRLTVL.

This chain links TRBV9 with TRBJ1-1, with no clear D. CDR3 length: 13 amino acids. The V gene lost 4 bases and the J gene lost 5 bases, with 12 bases spanning the gap. Germline V gene data show CDR1 as SGDLS and CDR2 as YYNGEE. Here the CDR3 reads CASSTSGGTEAFF. CDR3 sequence (DNA): TGTGCCAGCAGCACCTCGGGAGGGACTGAAGCTTTCTTT.

This chain links TRBV19 with TRBJ1-5, with 9 bases aligning to TRBD1. CDR1 and CDR2 (germline): LNHDA, SQIVND (reference sequence). The CDR3 consists of 13 residues. Trimming removed 5 bases from V and 9 bases from J; junction bases left unmatched: 5. This CDR3 is CASSGQGLSPQHF. The CDR3 DNA reads as TGTGCCAGTAGTGGACAGGGGCTATCGCCCCAGCATTTT.

This sequence joins TRBV2 and TRBJ1-1, with D perhaps matching TRBD1 (6 bases). There are 13 residues in the CDR3. Germline V CDR1 and CDR2: SNHLY, FYNNEI. V dropped 5 bases and J dropped 2 bases, with 9 bases sitting between them. The CDR3 sequence is CASSWTVNTEAFF. CDR3 bases: TGTGCCAGCAGTTGGACAGTTAACACTGAAGCTTTCTTT. Looking up the rest from reference TRBV2 and TRBJ1-1 gives the full variable domain: EPEVTQTPSHQVTQMGQEVILRCVPISNHLYFYWYRQILGQKVEFLVSFYNNEISEKSEIFDDQFSVERPDGSNFTLKIRSTKLEDSAMYFCASSWTVNTEAFFGQGTRLTVV.

The chain uses TRBV9 and TRBJ1-3; 9 nucleotides match TRBD1. Germline CDR1 reads SGDLS; CDR2 reads YYNGEE. V shed 4 bases and J 4 bases; nucleotides not matched to a gene: 9. The CDR3 spans 16 residues. Here the CDR3 reads CASSTTGTGTGNTIYF. CDR3 in DNA: TGTGCCAGCAGCACGACCGGGACAGGGACAGGAAACACCATATATTTT.

Only a few counts were recorded for this clone. This sequence joins TRBV29-1 and TRBJ1-4, with D hard to call. V gave up 2 bases and J gave up 7 bases, with 11 bases separating them. The CDR3 is made up of 13 amino acids. Germline loops: CDR1 SQVTM, CDR2 ANQGSEA. The CDR3 DNA sequence: TGCAGCGTTGAACGAGGGCGCGGTGAAAAACTGTTTTTT. Translating gives CSVERGRGEKLFF.

The gene calls are TRBV25-1 and TRBJ1-2; D is unresolved. V gave up 3 bases and J gave up 0 bases, with 8 bases separating them. The CDR3 consists of 14 residues. Germline loops: CDR1 MGHDK, CDR2 SYGVNS. This CDR3 is CASSEPGTNYGYTF. CDR3 sequence (DNA): TGTGCCAGCAGTGAGCCGGGAACTAACTATGGCTACACCTTC.

The chain employs TRBV5-4 and TRBJ2-4; perhaps D is TRBD1 or TRBD2 (6 bases each). V lost 4 bases to trimming and J lost 1 base, with 15 bases between them. The CDR3 has 16 amino acids. The germline gives CDR1 SGHNT, CDR2 YYREEE (reference sequence). The CDR3, as DNA: TGTGCCAGCAGCAGAGGGGGGCTAGTGGCCAAAAACATTCAGTACTTC. This translates into CASSRGGLVAKNIQYF.

The rearrangement uses TRBV29-1 and TRBJ2-2; 8 bases align to TRBD2. The CDR3 runs to 14 residues. Germline loops: CDR1 SQVTM, CDR2 ANQGSEA. Trimming took 5 bases from V and 4 from J; bases not matched to a gene: 6. CDR3: CSVTGTRGTGELFF. The CDR3 bases are TGCAGCGTTACCGGGACTAGGGGCACCGGGGAGCTGTTTTTT.

V gene TRBV5-4 combines with J gene TRBJ2-7, with D maybe TRBD2 (6 bases). Trimming pared 4 bases from V and 6 bases from J, leaving 20 bases between. Germline V gene sequence: CDR1 SGHNT, CDR2 YYREEE (reference sequence). The CDR3 totals 15 residues. CDR3 sequence: CASSPSGQGLGEQYF. The CDR3 DNA reads TGTGCCAGCAGCCCAAGCGGGCAGGGTCTAGGCGAGCAGTACTTC.

The V call is TRBV29-1, the J call TRBJ2-3; D gene uncertain. V lost 0 bases to trimming and J lost 4 bases, with 14 bases between them. The germline CDR1 and CDR2 sequences are SQVTM and ANQGSEA. This CDR3 region has 15 residues. CDR3 coding DNA: TGCAGCGTTGAAGATCGAGGAGCCGTGGCAGATACGCAGTATTTT. Translating it yields CSVEDRGAVADTQYF.

The gene calls are TRBV5-1 and TRBJ1-1; D call uncertain. Trimming removed 0 bases at V and 1 base at J, with 10 bases between. Per the germline V gene, CDR1 is SGHRS and CDR2 is YFSETQ. CDR3 length: 15 amino acids. For the CDR3, the DNA is TGCGCCAGCAGCTTGGCAGGCAGCCGGAACACTGAAGCTTTCTTT. This encodes CASSLAGSRNTEAFF.

The chain has TRBV27 and TRBJ1-2; D is uncertain. The V and J ends lost 8 bases and 3 bases respectively, with 7 bases between them. Germline V gives CDR1 MNHEY, CDR2 SMNVEV (reference sequence). This CDR3 region has 11 residues. The CDR3 region has the DNA TGTGCCAGCTATGACTACTATGGCTACACCTTC. This gives the protein CASYDYYGYTF.

In the case of this clone: Additional DNA sequences in this sample encode the identical CDR3. The chain joins TRBV29-1 to TRBJ2-3, with 8 bases identical to TRBD1. In germline, CDR1 is SQVTM, CDR2 ANQGSEA. CDR3 length: 13 residues. Losses at the gene ends were 6 bases for V and 4 bases for J; bases not matched to a gene: 6. CDR3 nucleotides: TGCAGCGTCGGACAGGGAATCGCAGATACGCAGTATTTT. It is translated as CSVGQGIADTQYF.

The V gene is TRBV29-1, the J gene TRBJ1-5; perhaps TRBD1 as D (6 bases). The CDR3 totals 14 residues. Germline V lookup: CDR1 SQVTM, CDR2 ANQGSEA. V dropped 5 bases and J dropped 0 bases, with 11 bases sitting between them. The CDR3 DNA sequence: TGCAGCGTTACGGACAGATATAGCAATCAGCCCCAGCATTTT. Encoded protein: CSVTDRYSNQPQHF.

This clone was counted a few times. V usage is TRBV29-1 and J usage is TRBJ2-7; D is ambiguous. The germline gives CDR1 SQVTM, CDR2 ANQGSEA. Trimming cost V 7 bases and J 3 bases, with 16 bases left between them. The CDR3 has 13 residues. The CDR3 region has the DNA TGCAGCGCCGTAGCCGACAAGATCTACGAGCAGTACTTC. Protein: CSAVADKIYEQYF.

This clone was picked up a small number of times. This chain connects TRBV29-1 to TRBJ2-7, with D hard to call. The CDR3 has 13 residues. Trimming pared 4 bases from V and 6 bases from J, leaving 16 bases between. The germline CDR1 and CDR2 sequences are SQVTM and ANQGSEA. The CDR3 region has the DNA TGCAGCGTTGTTGGGCACCTGGGATCCGAGCAGTACTTC. Translated: CSVVGHLGSEQYF.

This clone was seen a handful of times. J is TRBJ2-7 and V is TRBV6-1, with a tentative D call TRBD1 (6 bases). The CDR3 contains 14 residues. Germline V gene sequence: CDR1 MNHNS, CDR2 SASEGT. V was clipped by 5 bases and J by 5 bases, with 16 bases between them. The CDR3 sequence is CASSSQGPRDEQYF. In DNA form, the CDR3 reads TGTGCCAGCAGTTCACAGGGACCGCGGGACGAGCAGTACTTC.

The chain uses TRBV18 and TRBJ2-1; D is perhaps TRBD1 or TRBD2 (5 bases each). V gave up 4 bases and J gave up 8 bases, with 21 bases separating them. Germline CDR1 is KGHSH and CDR2 is LQKENI. CDR3 length: 16 amino acids. Here the CDR3 DNA reads TGTGCCAGCTCACGGGAGTTGTCCAAGGGGCAGTATGAGCAGTTCTTC. Its protein is CASSRELSKGQYEQFF.

The chain joins TRBV30 to TRBJ2-4; D perhaps matches TRBD1 (5 bases). Germline V gives CDR1 GTSNPN, CDR2 SVGIG (reference sequence). The V gene lost 2 bases and the J gene lost 6 bases, with 11 bases spanning the gap. The CDR3 contains 13 residues. The CDR3 DNA follows: TGTGCCTGGAGTCCATTGACAGTAAACATTCAGTACTTC. Protein product: CAWSPLTVNIQYF.

The chain carries TRBV5-4 and TRBJ2-1, with no clear D. V was shortened by 4 bases and J by 4 bases, with 9 bases between the two germline ends. The CDR3 runs to 13 residues. Germline CDR1 is SGHNT and CDR2 is YYREEE (reference sequence). The CDR3 loop is CASSLDHYNEQFF. The CDR3 DNA is TGTGCCAGCAGCCTCGACCATTACAATGAGCAGTTCTTC.